This TCR beta chain was identified in a study of human T cells and chemical hapten exposure. Across the study: In the sensitization step, 2% DPC was placed on approximately 2 cm by approximately 2 cm of upper inner arm skin.

This clonotype was recorded a few times. Time point denoted: patch test 3, about 24 weeks after DPC sensitization. Sample treatment: therapeutic diphenylcyclopropenone sensitization with weekly scalp DPC. A single record per CDR3 protein comes from TCRdb applying MiXCR to the RACE reads. Of 85,000 to 100,000 distinct CDR3 sequences listed, roughly 27% are singletons. The sequencing used whole blood, collected in connection with sensitization to the hapten diphenylcyclopropenone (DPC). The TCR was taken from a man in his forties or fifties with alopecia areata. Some clones in this sample may be carry-over from other donors' samples.

DNA of the CDR3: TGCAGCGTTGAAGGGGGGGCAGTCACCCAGCGAGACAATGAGCAGTTCTTC. Translating gives CSVEGGAVTQRDNEQFF. The V gene is TRBV29-1, the J gene TRBJ2-1, with D perhaps TRBD1 or TRBD2 (6 bases each). The germline gives CDR1 SQVTM, CDR2 ANQGSEA. V was shortened by 1 base and J by 5 bases, with 21 bases between the two germline ends. The length of the CDR3 is 17 residues.